This T cell receptor (beta chain) was sequenced in a study of beta chain features in type 1 diabetes. Overall study results and limits: For Type 1 diabetes patients, all four CD4+ subsets carried TCRB CDR3s that were moderately but significantly shorter.

Expressed TCRB transcripts were sequenced because the isolated RNA had all been reverse transcribed beforehand. The repertoire was sequenced with immunoSEQ multiplex PCR; TCRdb's copy has only in-frame clones and lacks some. The repertoire holds hundreds of thousands of clones, with around 15% as singletons. The V gene's germline CDR1 is SGHTA and CDR2 FQGNSA. The CDR3 has 16 residues. V was trimmed by 5 bases and J by 1 base, leaving 17 bases between them. This clone was counted only a few times. Its antigen is unknown. The sequencing sample was made of naive CD4+ T cells from blood. V and J are TRBV7-2 and TRBJ1-2; D remains ambiguous. The TCR originated in a man between 18 and 29 years old with type 1 diabetes. CDR3 amino acids: CASSPRGVGLNYGYTF. The CDR3, as DNA: TGTGCCAGCAGCCCTAGAGGTGTAGGTCTTAACTATGGCTACACCTTC. The variable domain in full, completed from reference TRBV7-2 and TRBJ1-2, reads GAGVSQSPSNKVTEKGKDVELRCDPISGHTALYWYRQSLGQGLEFLIYFQGNSAPDKSGLPSDRFSAERTGGSVSTLTIQRTQQEDSAVYLCASSPRGVGLNYGYTFGSGTRLTVV.